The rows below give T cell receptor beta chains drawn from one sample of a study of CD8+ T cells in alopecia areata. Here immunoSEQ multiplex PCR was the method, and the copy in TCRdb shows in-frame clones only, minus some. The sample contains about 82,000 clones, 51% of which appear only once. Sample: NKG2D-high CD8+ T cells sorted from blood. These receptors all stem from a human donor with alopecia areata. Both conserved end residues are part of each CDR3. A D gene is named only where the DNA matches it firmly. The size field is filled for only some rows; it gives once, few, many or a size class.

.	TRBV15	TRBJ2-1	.	TGTGCCACCAGCAGAGATCAACAGGGGCAGTTCTTC	CATSRDQQGQFF
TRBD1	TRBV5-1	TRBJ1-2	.	TGCGCCAGCAGCTTCAGGGGGTTAGCGGACTATGGCTACACCTTC	CASSFRGLADYGYTF
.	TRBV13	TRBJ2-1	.	TGTGCCAGCAGCTTATCCCTTGGCGGTGAGCAGTTCTTC	CASSLSLGGEQFF
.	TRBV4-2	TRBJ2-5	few	TGTGCCAGCAGCCAAGATCTCAGGGGTGAGGAGACCCAGTACTTC	CASSQDLRGEETQYF
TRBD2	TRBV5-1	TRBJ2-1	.	TGCGCCAGCAGCTCCCTGGGCGGGAGATGGGGAGGAGTCGGGGGCAATGAGCAGTTCTTC	CASSSLGGRWGGVGGNEQFF
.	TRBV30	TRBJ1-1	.	TGTGCCTGGAGTCACGGCGGATTGAACACTGAAGCTTTCTTT	CAWSHGGLNTEAFF
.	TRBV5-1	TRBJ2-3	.	TGCGCCAGCAGCTTGGATGGGGTCGCGGATACGCAGTATTTT	CASSLDGVADTQYF
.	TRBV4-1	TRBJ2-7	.	TGCGCCAGCAGTTTCGACATACCCTACGAGCAGTACTTC	CASSFDIPYEQYF
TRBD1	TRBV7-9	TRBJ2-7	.	TGTGCCAGCAACAACGGCGACAGGGGGGTTTACGAGCAGTACTTC	CASNNGDRGVYEQYF
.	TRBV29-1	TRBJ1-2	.	TGCAGCGTTGAAGATCGTAGGGACTCCTATGGCTACACCTTC	CSVEDRRDSYGYTF
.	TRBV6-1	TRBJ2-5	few	TGTGCCAGCAGTGAATACGAGACCCAGTACTTC	CASSEYETQYF
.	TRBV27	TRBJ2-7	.	TGTGCCAGCAGTTTAAGTGGGAGTAGCCACGAGCAGTACTTC	CASSLSGSSHEQYF
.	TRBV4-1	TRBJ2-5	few	TGCGCCAGCAGCCAAGATCCTGGGGAGGAGACCCAGTACTTC	CASSQDPGEETQYF